These T cell receptor beta chains were read from a single sample in a study of T cells in Graves' hyperthyroidism and ophthalmopathy. TCRdb re-called the multiplex PCR reads with MiXCR, one entry per CDR3 protein. Of over 250,000 distinct CDR3 sequences in the sample, about 13% are singletons; the top ten hold 30% to 40%. Sequenced material: blood. The receptors shown here come from a middle-aged woman with Graves' ophthalmopathy. Both conserved end residues are part of each CDR3. A D gene is named only where the DNA matches it firmly. Part of the rows lack a size; the others show once, few, many or a class for expanded clones.

v_gene	abundance	d_gene	j_gene	CDR3nt	CDR3aa
TRBV20-1	few	TRBD1	TRBJ2-7	TGCAGTGTTCAGGGGGACAACGAGCAGTACTTC	CSVQGDNEQYF
TRBV30	.	.	TRBJ1-1	TGTGCCTGGAGTGTAAATTGGAACACTGAAGCTTTCTTT	CAWSVNWNTEAFF
TRBV27	.	TRBD2	TRBJ2-1	TGTGCCAGCAGGAGCGGGAGCAGCTCCTACAATGAGCAGTTCTTC	CASRSGSSSYNEQFF
TRBV15	many	.	TRBJ2-1	TGTGCCACCAGCAGAGAGACATCCTACAATGAGCAGTTCTTC	CATSRETSYNEQFF
TRBV15	many	.	TRBJ1-4	TGTGCCACCAGCAGAGATCCCAGGGGTGGTGAAAAACTGTTTTTT	CATSRDPRGGEKLFF
TRBV28	.	TRBD1	TRBJ2-3	TGTGCCAGCCTCGGGTGGGGGACAGGCACAGATACGCAGTATTTT	CASLGWGTGTDTQYF
TRBV20-1	.	TRBD2	TRBJ2-2	TGCAGTGCCTCAGATAGCGGGGGGGCCACCGGGGAGCTGTTTTTT	CSASDSGGATGELFF
TRBV2	many	.	TRBJ2-1	TGTGCCAGCAAAAGGGGGGTGGGTGAGTTAAATGAGCAGTTCTTC	CASKRGVGELNEQFF
TRBV29-1	.	.	TRBJ1-2	TGCAGCGTTGCGGGCGTTGGGTACTATGGCTACACCTTC	CSVAGVGYYGYTF
TRBV20-1	few	TRBD1	TRBJ1-1	TGCAGGACAGGGGGCACCGTAACTGAAGCTTTCTTT	CRTGGTVTEAFF
TRBV7-2	many	.	TRBJ2-1	TGTGCCAGCAGCTTAGCTCCACAGGTATCCGACAATGAGCAGTTCTTC	CASSLAPQVSDNEQFF
TRBV15	few	TRBD1	TRBJ1-2	TGTGCCACCAGCAGACTTCAGGGGGAAAGTAGCCACACCTTC	CATSRLQGESSHTF
TRBV2	.	TRBD1	TRBJ2-7	TGTGCCAGCAGCGGGACAGGGGGAACTAGCGAGCAGTACTTC	CASSGTGGTSEQYF
TRBV3-1	many	TRBD1	TRBJ1-1	TGTGCCAGCAGCCCGAGGGACAGGGTGCACACTGAAGCTTTCTTT	CASSPRDRVHTEAFF
TRBV29-1	few	TRBD1	TRBJ2-1	TGCAGCGTCTCCGGGACAGGGAATCTCTACAATGAGCAGTTCTTC	CSVSGTGNLYNEQFF
TRBV2	few	.	TRBJ2-7	TGTGCCCAACAGACTCCGCCCTACGGGGATCCGTACGAGCAGTGCTTC	CAQQTPPYGDPYEQCF
TRBV29-1	many	TRBD2	TRBJ2-2	TGCAGCGGTACGACTAGCGGGGGCTCCGGGGAGCTGTTTTTT	CSGTTSGGSGELFF
TRBV19	many	TRBD1	TRBJ1-6	TGTGCCAGTACCCCTTCTTTGTGGGACAGGGACTGGTCACCCCTCCACTTT	CASTPSLWDRDWSPLHF
TRBV3-1	.	TRBD1	TRBJ2-3	TGTGCCAGCAGCTCACGGGACAGGGGCAGTAGCACAGATACGCAGTATTTT	CASSSRDRGSSTDTQYF
TRBV11-3	many	TRBD1	TRBJ2-1	TGTGCCAGCAGCTTAGACGGGACAGGGGATATGAGGAAGTACAATGAGCAGTTCTTC	CASSLDGTGDMRKYNEQFF
TRBV12-3/TRBV12-4	few	.	TRBJ2-4	TGTGCCAGCACCCGCTCCAAAAACATTCAGTACTTC	CASTRSKNIQYF
TRBV7-6	few	TRBD1	TRBJ2-7	TGTGCCAGCAGCACCCGGACAGGGCACTCCTACGAGCAGTACTTC	CASSTRTGHSYEQYF
TRBV11-2	.	TRBD2	TRBJ2-7	TGTGCCAGCAGCTTAGTTAAGCTAGCGGGGGTTCGCGAGCAGTACTTC	CASSLVKLAGVREQYF
TRBV29-1	many	.	TRBJ2-1	TGCAGCGCCCCGATCCCCACGGGCGGGAATGAGCAGTTCTTC	CSAPIPTGGNEQFF
TRBV19	many	.	TRBJ2-2	TGTGCCAGTAGTATACTCGGGTACACCGGGGAGCTGTTTTTT	CASSILGYTGELFF
TRBV20-1	few	.	TRBJ1-4	TGCAGTGCTAGACCACCCGTTGTGGCTGAAAAACTGTTTTTT	CSARPPVVAEKLFF
TRBV19	many	TRBD1	TRBJ1-1	TGTGCCAGTAATAACCGACAGGGCCGTCGGGCTTTCTTT	CASNNRQGRRAFF
TRBV7-6	.	.	TRBJ2-2	TGTGCCAGCAGCTTATTAGACGGGACGAACACCGGGGAGCTGTTTTTT	CASSLLDGTNTGELFF
TRBV27	few	TRBD2	TRBJ2-5	TGTGCCAGCAGTTTAAGAGTACGGAGCGGGAGTCTTGAGACCCAGTACTTC	CASSLRVRSGSLETQYF
TRBV5-5	.	TRBD1	TRBJ1-6	TGTGCCAGCAGCCCGACAGGGGGGGATTCACCCCTCCACTTT	CASSPTGGDSPLHF
TRBV28	many	TRBD2	TRBJ2-3	TGTGCCAGCAGTTTAGCCGCACTAGCGGTCACAGATACGCAGTATTTT	CASSLAALAVTDTQYF
TRBV4-1	.	.	TRBJ1-3	TGCGCCAGCAGCCATCCCGTGGCCTACTCTGGAAACACCATATATTTT	CASSHPVAYSGNTIYF
TRBV2	many	TRBD2	TRBJ2-5	TGTGCCAGCAGGGACCACTTGGCGGGGGGACAAGAGACCCAGTACTTC	CASRDHLAGGQETQYF
TRBV20-1	few	.	TRBJ2-1	TGCAGTGCTAGAGCCGGACAGACTTACAATGAGCAGTTCTTC	CSARAGQTYNEQFF
TRBV20-1	few	.	TRBJ1-5	TGCAGTGCTATTAGTCTGGGGGCTCAGCCCCAGCATTTT	CSAISLGAQPQHF
TRBV15	few	TRBD2	TRBJ2-3	TGTGCCACCAGCCCCCGACTAGCGGGGTTGTCAGATACGCAGTATTTT	CATSPRLAGLSDTQYF
TRBV11-2	.	.	TRBJ2-7	TGTGCCAGCAGCTTAATTCCGAGGGGACGAACCTACGAGCAGTACTTC	CASSLIPRGRTYEQYF
TRBV10-1	few	.	TRBJ2-7	TGCGCCAGCCAAAGAGGAACGGGAACTAACTACGAGCAGTACTTC	CASQRGTGTNYEQYF
TRBV9	few	.	TRBJ2-1	TGTGCCAGCAGCGTAGGGGTGCAATCCTACAATGAGCAGTTCTTC	CASSVGVQSYNEQFF
TRBV5-1	few	.	TRBJ1-6	TGCGCCAGCAGCCTCGCAGGGTATTCACCCCTCCACTTT	CASSLAGYSPLHF
TRBV27	many	.	TRBJ2-6	TGTGCCAGCAGTTTATCCGCTGGGGCCAACGTCCTGACTTTC	CASSLSAGANVLTF
TRBV28	many	.	TRBJ1-6	TGTGCCAGCCGAGGGTTTTCCTCCTATAATTCACCCCTCCACTTT	CASRGFSSYNSPLHF